The source of this T cell receptor beta chain is a study of T-cell memory formation after mild COVID-19. V shed 6 bases and J shed 3 bases, with 16 bases lying between them. This CDR3 is 15 amino acids long. From germline, CDR1 is MNHEY and CDR2 SVGEGT. TCRdb itself ran the 5' RACE reads through MiXCR, one entry per CDR3 protein. The sample includes approximately 580,000 distinct CDR3 sequences, about a fifth seen only once; the top ten take roughly an eighth. Concerning this clonotype itself: Its antigen is still unknown.

Study-wide points: The authors did not confirm SARS-CoV-2 specificity of second-wave clones peaking day 37.

Material: PBMCs or a T cell subset sorted from them (not recorded which). This chain joins TRBV6-2 or TRBV6-3 and TRBJ2-3; maybe TRBD1 (6 bases). The TCR sequence derives from an adult woman who had mild COVID-19 (a few samples of this study predate the infection). Cell type and time point are not known. In DNA form, the CDR3 reads TGTGCCAGCAGGCTGGACAGCCCCTCTACAGATACGCAGTATTTT. It is translated as CASRLDSPSTDTQYF.